These T cell receptor beta chains were read from a single sample in a study of identifying expanded T cells in peripheral blood. Data came from immunoSEQ multiplex PCR; TCRdb stores just in-frame clones and leaves some out. The sample includes tens of thousands of clones, over 75% of them seen just once. The source material was blood. These receptors were taken from a person aged 18 to 70 in good health. Both conserved end residues are part of each CDR3. Each record gives: clone size, CDR3 length, V gene, D gene, J gene, CDR3 protein, CDR3 DNA. A D gene is named only where the DNA matches it firmly. Not all rows give a size; the values are once, few, many and, for expanded clones, a class.

size: NA; length: 15; V: TRBV5-6; D: TRBD1; J: TRBJ1-4; CDR3: CASSSAGGGNEKLFF; DNA: TGTGCCAGCAGCTCGGCAGGGGGAGGGAATGAAAAACTGTTTTTT
size: NA; length: 14; V: TRBV10-3; D: NA; J: TRBJ1-1; CDR3: CAINSGTLNTEAFF; DNA: TGTGCCATCAACTCCGGGACGCTGAACACTGAAGCTTTCTTT
size: few; length: 13; V: TRBV4-3; D: NA; J: TRBJ1-2; CDR3: CASSQVTGGGYTF; DNA: TGCGCCAGCAGCCAAGTGACAGGAGGAGGCTACACCTTC
size: few; length: 15; V: TRBV6-5; D: TRBD1; J: TRBJ1-1; CDR3: CASSYSAGGDTEAFF; DNA: TGTGCCAGCAGTTACTCGGCAGGGGGGGACACTGAAGCTTTCTTT
size: NA; length: 13; V: TRBV5-4; D: NA; J: TRBJ1-4; CDR3: CASSRSPEGQLFF; DNA: TGTGCCAGCAGCCGTTCCCCGGAGGGGCAACTGTTTTTT
size: NA; length: 15; V: TRBV5-4; D: NA; J: TRBJ2-3; CDR3: CASSLPGESTDTQYF; DNA: TGTGCCAGCAGCTTGCCCGGGGAAAGCACAGATACGCAGTATTTT
size: once; length: 12; V: TRBV30; D: NA; J: TRBJ2-6; CDR3: CAWNSGANVLTF; DNA: TGTGCCTGGAACTCTGGGGCCAACGTCCTGACTTTC
size: NA; length: 14; V: TRBV10-2; D: NA; J: TRBJ2-5; CDR3: CASSWAGRQETQYF; DNA: TGCGCCAGCAGTTGGGCAGGGAGACAAGAGACCCAGTACTTC
size: NA; length: 14; V: TRBV5-1; D: TRBD1; J: TRBJ2-1; CDR3: CASSPTGGGDEQFF; DNA: TGCGCCAGCAGCCCGACAGGGGGTGGAGATGAGCAGTTCTTC
size: NA; length: 18; V: TRBV2; D: TRBD2; J: TRBJ2-7; CDR3: CASSESGGRAGITYEQYF; DNA: TGTGCCAGCAGTGAAAGTGGCGGGAGGGCCGGGATCACGTACGAGCAGTACTTC
size: NA; length: 14; V: TRBV4-3; D: NA; J: TRBJ2-7; CDR3: CASSQEGGRGEQYF; DNA: TGCGCCAGCAGCCAAGAGGGAGGCCGGGGAGAGCAGTACTTC
size: NA; length: 13; V: TRBV18; D: TRBD1; J: TRBJ1-1; CDR3: CASSPGQGTEAFF; DNA: TGTGCCAGCTCACCGGGACAGGGCACTGAAGCTTTCTTT
size: NA; length: 15; V: TRBV18; D: NA; J: TRBJ1-2; CDR3: CASSSNVGGANGYTF; DNA: TGTGCCAGCTCATCAAACGTGGGGGGCGCGAATGGCTACACCTTC
size: NA; length: 14; V: TRBV6-6; D: TRBD1; J: TRBJ2-7; CDR3: CASNRQGAHDEQYF; DNA: TGTGCCAGCAACCGACAGGGGGCGCACGACGAGCAGTACTTC
size: NA; length: 13; V: TRBV27; D: NA; J: TRBJ1-1; CDR3: CASSLQAPAEAFF; DNA: TGTGCCAGCAGTTTGCAGGCGCCGGCTGAAGCTTTCTTT
size: few; length: 12; V: TRBV11-2; D: NA; J: TRBJ2-5; CDR3: CASSPNLETQYF; DNA: TGTGCCAGCAGCCCTAATTTAGAGACCCAGTACTTC
size: NA; length: 15; V: TRBV28; D: TRBD1; J: TRBJ2-1; CDR3: CASTPGGQGGNEQFF; DNA: TGTGCCAGCACCCCTGGCGGACAGGGGGGCAATGAGCAGTTCTTC
size: few; length: 10; V: TRBV21-1; D: NA; J: TRBJ1-1; CDR3: CASSKCGAFF; DNA: TGTGCCAGCAGCAAATGTGGAGCTTTCTTT
size: NA; length: 14; V: TRBV6-5; D: TRBD1; J: TRBJ1-2; CDR3: CAISPQGANYGYTF; DNA: TGTGCCATCAGCCCACAGGGGGCTAACTATGGCTACACCTTC
size: NA; length: 13; V: TRBV2; D: NA; J: TRBJ2-1; CDR3: CASSVEAYNEQFF; DNA: TGTGCCAGCAGTGTTGAGGCGTACAATGAGCAGTTCTTC
size: NA; length: 14; V: TRBV7-2; D: NA; J: TRBJ2-7; CDR3: CASSLEGGSYEQYF; DNA: TGTGCCAGCAGCTTAGAAGGCGGGTCCTACGAGCAGTACTTC
size: once; length: 14; V: TRBV6-5; D: TRBD2; J: TRBJ2-7; CDR3: CASRKAGLTYEQYF; DNA: TGTGCCAGCAGGAAAGCGGGACTCACCTACGAGCAGTACTTC
size: NA; length: 14; V: TRBV7-7; D: NA; J: TRBJ2-5; CDR3: CASSLGGQQETQYF; DNA: TGTGCTAGCAGCTTAGGAGGACAGCAAGAGACCCAGTACTTC
size: NA; length: 20; V: TRBV27; D: NA; J: TRBJ2-6; CDR3: CASSPLAGLRESYGANVLTF; DNA: TGTGCCAGCTCCCCTTTGGCAGGCCTAAGGGAAAGCTATGGGGCCAACGTCCTGACTTTC
size: once; length: 13; V: TRBV5-5; D: NA; J: TRBJ1-1; CDR3: CASSFDVNTEAFF; DNA: TGTGCCAGCAGCTTCGATGTAAACACTGAAGCTTTCTTT
size: NA; length: 15; V: TRBV6-5; D: TRBD1; J: TRBJ2-7; CDR3: CASSYRGQGPYEQYF; DNA: TGTGCCAGCAGTTATCGAGGACAGGGGCCCTACGAGCAGTACTTC
size: NA; length: 14; V: TRBV2; D: TRBD2; J: TRBJ2-1; CDR3: CASSWTSGRNEQFF; DNA: TGTGCCAGCAGTTGGACTAGCGGGAGAAATGAGCAGTTCTTC
size: NA; length: 13; V: TRBV28; D: NA; J: TRBJ1-2; CDR3: CASSPSGEYGYTF; DNA: TGTGCCAGCAGTCCCTCGGGGGAGTATGGCTACACCTTC
size: once; length: 16; V: TRBV25-1; D: NA; J: TRBJ2-5; CDR3: CASSEYKAAPGETQYF; DNA: TGTGCCAGCAGTGAATATAAGGCAGCGCCAGGGGAGACCCAGTACTTC
size: NA; length: 12; V: TRBV18; D: NA; J: TRBJ1-5; CDR3: CASSQERGPQHF; DNA: TGTGCCAGCTCACAGGAGCGTGGGCCCCAGCATTTT
size: NA; length: 15; V: TRBV6-5; D: NA; J: TRBJ1-5; CDR3: CASSLTAGAGQPQHF; DNA: TGTGCCAGCAGTCTCACGGCGGGGGCTGGACAGCCCCAGCATTTT
size: NA; length: 15; V: TRBV7-2; D: TRBD2; J: TRBJ2-3; CDR3: CASKSGLANTDTQYF; DNA: TGTGCCAGCAAGTCGGGACTAGCCAACACAGATACGCAGTATTTT
size: once; length: 14; V: TRBV6-1; D: NA; J: TRBJ2-5; CDR3: CASTIRTVLETQYF; DNA: TGTGCCAGCACCATCAGGACTGTCCTTGAGACCCAGTACTTC
size: NA; length: 15; V: TRBV9; D: TRBD1; J: TRBJ2-2; CDR3: CASSRQGFTTGELFF; DNA: TGTGCCAGCAGCAGACAGGGATTCACGACCGGGGAGCTGTTTTTT
size: NA; length: 11; V: TRBV29-1; D: TRBD1; J: TRBJ1-2; CDR3: CSVGTGASYTF; DNA: TGCAGCGTAGGGACAGGGGCAAGCTACACCTTC
size: NA; length: 18; V: TRBV27; D: NA; J: TRBJ1-6; CDR3: CARPSTPFIFYINSPLHF; DNA: TGTGCCAGACCATCCACCCCCTTCATCTTTTACATAAATTCACCCCTCCACTTT
size: NA; length: 15; V: TRBV5-1; D: TRBD2; J: TRBJ2-3; CDR3: CASRYIAGGTDTQYF; DNA: TGCGCCAGCAGATATATAGCGGGGGGCACAGATACGCAGTATTTT
size: NA; length: 13; V: TRBV2; D: TRBD1; J: TRBJ1-5; CDR3: CASTPTGKQPQHF; DNA: TGTGCCAGCACCCCGACAGGGAAGCAGCCCCAGCATTTT
size: NA; length: 15; V: TRBV5-6; D: NA; J: TRBJ2-3; CDR3: CASSLIRGRTDTQYF; DNA: TGTGCCAGCAGCCTTATTCGAGGGCGTACAGATACGCAGTATTTT
size: NA; length: 15; V: TRBV7-9; D: TRBD1; J: TRBJ1-4; CDR3: CASSNRGPVNEKLFF; DNA: TGTGCCAGCAGCAACAGGGGTCCCGTCAATGAAAAACTGTTTTTT
size: once; length: 12; V: TRBV25-1; D: NA; J: TRBJ1-6; CDR3: CASSEGYSPLHF; DNA: TGTGCCAGCAGTGAAGGTTATTCACCCCTCCACTTT
size: NA; length: 15; V: TRBV28; D: TRBD1; J: TRBJ2-7; CDR3: CASSLRDRESYEQYF; DNA: TGTGCCAGCAGTTTACGGGACAGGGAATCTTACGAGCAGTACTTC
size: NA; length: 12; V: TRBV19; D: NA; J: TRBJ2-5; CDR3: CASSGGEETQYF; DNA: TGTGCCAGTAGTGGGGGAGAAGAGACCCAGTACTTC
size: NA; length: 16; V: TRBV19; D: TRBD1; J: TRBJ1-1; CDR3: CASRPHGQEMNTEAFF; DNA: TGTGCCAGTAGACCCCACGGACAGGAGATGAACACTGAAGCTTTCTTT
size: NA; length: 15; V: TRBV10-3; D: TRBD1; J: TRBJ2-1; CDR3: CAISNRGQGYNEQFF; DNA: TGTGCCATCAGTAATAGGGGGCAGGGGTACAATGAGCAGTTCTTC
size: NA; length: 17; V: TRBV13; D: TRBD2; J: TRBJ2-3; CDR3: CASSLGSGGGAADTQYF; DNA: TGTGCCAGCAGCTTAGGTTCTGGCGGGGGGGCTGCAGATACGCAGTATTTT
size: NA; length: 14; V: TRBV9; D: NA; J: TRBJ2-2; CDR3: CASSVWTNTGELFF; DNA: TGTGCCAGCAGCGTATGGACAAACACCGGGGAGCTGTTTTTT
size: NA; length: 13; V: TRBV7-8; D: TRBD1; J: TRBJ1-5; CDR3: CASSPGGNQPQHF; DNA: TGTGCCAGCAGCCCAGGGGGAAATCAGCCCCAGCATTTT
size: NA; length: 13; V: TRBV7-2; D: TRBD1; J: TRBJ1-2; CDR3: CASSSGQGYGYTF; DNA: TGTGCCAGCAGCTCGGGACAGGGCTATGGCTACACCTTC
size: NA; length: 17; V: TRBV18; D: TRBD2; J: TRBJ2-1; CDR3: CASSLMAGLAVYNEQFF; DNA: TGTGCCAGCTCACTAATGGCGGGACTAGCAGTTTACAATGAGCAGTTCTTC
size: NA; length: 15; V: TRBV7-8; D: NA; J: TRBJ1-2; CDR3: CASSLVRDSPYGYTF; DNA: TGTGCCAGCAGCTTAGTTCGCGACAGCCCCTATGGCTACACCTTC
size: few; length: 15; V: TRBV6-1; D: TRBD1; J: TRBJ2-3; CDR3: CASRTGGPPTDTQYF; DNA: TGTGCCAGTCGGACAGGGGGCCCCCCCACAGATACGCAGTATTTT
size: NA; length: 14; V: TRBV7-9; D: NA; J: TRBJ2-3; CDR3: CASSPYYDTDTQYF; DNA: TGTGCCAGCAGCCCGTACTACGACACAGATACGCAGTATTTT